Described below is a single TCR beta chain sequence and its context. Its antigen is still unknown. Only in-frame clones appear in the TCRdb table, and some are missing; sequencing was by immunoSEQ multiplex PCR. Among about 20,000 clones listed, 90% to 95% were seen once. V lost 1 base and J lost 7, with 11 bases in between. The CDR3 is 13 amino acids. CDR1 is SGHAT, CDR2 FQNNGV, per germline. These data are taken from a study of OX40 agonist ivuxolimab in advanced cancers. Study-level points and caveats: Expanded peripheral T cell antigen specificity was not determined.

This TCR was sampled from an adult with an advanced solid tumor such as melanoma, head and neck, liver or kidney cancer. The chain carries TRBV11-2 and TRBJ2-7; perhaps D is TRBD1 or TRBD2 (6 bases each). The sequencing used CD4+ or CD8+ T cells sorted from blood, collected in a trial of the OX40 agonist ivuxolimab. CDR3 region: CASSLAGGAEQYF. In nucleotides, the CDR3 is TGTGCCAGCAGCTTAGCCGGGGGCGCGGAGCAGTACTTC.